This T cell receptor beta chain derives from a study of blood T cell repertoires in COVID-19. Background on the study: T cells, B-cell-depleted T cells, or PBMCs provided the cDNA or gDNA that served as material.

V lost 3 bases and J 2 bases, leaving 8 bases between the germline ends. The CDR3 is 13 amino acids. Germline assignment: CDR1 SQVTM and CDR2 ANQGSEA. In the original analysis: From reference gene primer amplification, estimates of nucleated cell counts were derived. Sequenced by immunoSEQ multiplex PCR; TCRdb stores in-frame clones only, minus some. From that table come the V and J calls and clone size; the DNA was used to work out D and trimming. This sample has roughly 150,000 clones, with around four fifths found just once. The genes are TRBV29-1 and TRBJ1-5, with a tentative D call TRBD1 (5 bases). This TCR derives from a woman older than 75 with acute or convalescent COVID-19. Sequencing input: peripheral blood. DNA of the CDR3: TGCAGCGTTGAGGTGACAGGCAATCAGCCCCAGCATTTT. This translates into CSVEVTGNQPQHF.